The 28 T cell receptor beta chains in this list originate from one sample, sequenced in a study of shared clonotypes between healthy human individuals. The assay was immunoSEQ multiplex PCR, and TCRdb's table has in-frame clones only and misses some. The sample yields 2 million to 2.5 million clones, 93% seen once. Sequenced sample: naive CD4+ T cells from PBMCs. The subset here: CD45RA+ positively selected. Receptor source: a man between 18 and 29 years old in good health. Some clones in this sample may be carry-over from other donors' samples.

V is TRBV4-2 and J is TRBJ2-2, with 9 bases aligning to TRBD2. The germline CDR1 and CDR2 sequences are LGHNA and YNFKEQ. The CDR3 contains 16 residues. Trimming took 3 bases from V and 1 from J; bases not matched to a gene: 3. Here the CDR3 DNA reads TGTGCCAGCAGCCAGAGTAGCGGGGGGAACACCGGGGAGCTGTTTTTT. It codes for CASSQSSGGNTGELFF.

The chain combines TRBV7-9 with TRBJ1-4; tentatively, D is TRBD1 (6 bases). The CDR3 consists of 14 residues. Trimming left V 5 bases short and J 8 bases short, with 15 bases between. Germline CDR1 is SEHNR and CDR2 is FQNEAQ (reference sequence). Written as DNA, the CDR3 is TGTGCCAGCAGCCCGGCGGGGGCGGGGGAAAAACTGTTTTTT. Translation: CASSPAGAGEKLFF. Using reference TRBV7-9 and TRBJ1-4 for the parts outside the CDR3, the full variable domain is DTGVSQNPRHKITKRGQNVTFRCDPISEHNRLYWYRQTLGQGPEFLTYFQNEAQLEKSRLLSDRFSAERPKGSFSTLEIQRTEQGDSAMYLCASSPAGAGEKLFFGSGTQLSVL.

The V gene is TRBV7-8, the J gene TRBJ1-2; TRBD1 is a possible D gene (5 bases). CDR1 is SGHVS, CDR2 FQNEAQ, per germline. The CDR3 loop spans 15 amino acids. V lost 2 bases to trimming and J lost 0 bases, with 10 bases between them. This CDR3 reads CASSLIRQPNYGYTF. CDR3 in DNA: TGTGCCAGCAGCTTAATCCGACAGCCTAACTATGGCTACACCTTC.

This clone came up once. The chain joins TRBV15 to TRBJ1-1; D call uncertain. Germline CDR1 is LNHNV and CDR2 is YYDKDF (reference sequence). The CDR3 consists of 12 residues. V was pared by 2 bases and J by 1 base, with 2 bases between. As DNA, the CDR3 is TGTGCCACCAGCAGACCGAACACTGAAGCTTTCTTT. This sequence encodes CATSRPNTEAFF.

The J gene is TRBJ2-1, the V gene TRBV28; 10 bases agree with TRBD2. The V segment lost 4 bases and the J segment 8 bases; nucleotides outside the gene matches: 8. CDR1 is MDHEN and CDR2 is SYDVKM in the germline V gene. The CDR3 is 15 amino acids. The CDR3 reads CASSWSGRAGHEQFF. For the CDR3, the DNA is TGTGCCAGCAGTTGGAGCGGGAGGGCCGGCCATGAGCAGTTCTTC.

The J gene is TRBJ1-1, the V gene TRBV6-1; D gene unclear. The length of the CDR3 is 15 residues. Trimming removed 1 base from V and 0 bases from J, with 9 bases in between. Germline V gene sequence: CDR1 MNHNS, CDR2 SASEGT. The CDR3, as DNA: TGTGCCAGCAGTGAAGGTGGCAGATTGAACACTGAAGCTTTCTTT. Translation gives CASSEGGRLNTEAFF.

As regards this clone: The junction departs from germline at one end; a sequencing error may be responsible. V usage is TRBV5-1 and J usage is TRBJ2-7; the match to TRBD1 covers 8 bases. The CDR3 covers 16 residues. Germline loops: CDR1 SGHRS, CDR2 YFSETQ. The CDR3 sequence: CASSLRGTGLTYDQYF. Here the CDR3 DNA reads TGCGCCAGCAGCTTGCGTGGGACAGGCCTTACGTACGACCAGTACTTC.

This clone has just one count. Other nucleotide sequences in the sample specify the same CDR3. The gene calls are TRBV19 and TRBJ2-2; D remains ambiguous. CDR1 LNHDA and CDR2 SQIVND come from the germline V gene (reference sequence). Trimming cost V 3 bases and J 4 bases, with 9 bases left between them. The CDR3 runs 14 residues. The CDR3 DNA is TGTGCCAGTAGTATCCAGGTGGGCACCGGGGAGCTGTTTTTT. The encoded protein is CASSIQVGTGELFF.

The rearrangement links TRBV15 to TRBJ2-1; no clear D. Trimming removed 0 bases at V and 9 bases at J, with 15 bases between. The CDR3 has 15 amino acids. Germline lookup yields CDR1 LNHNV and CDR2 YYDKDF (reference sequence). CDR3 nucleotides: TGTGCCACCAGCAGAGATGTTGCAACGAGCAGTGAGCAGTTCTTC. Protein product: CATSRDVATSSEQFF.

The rearrangement links TRBV7-9 to TRBJ2-1; 9 bases agree with TRBD2. CDR3 size: 15 residues. Trimming cost V 2 bases and J 10 bases; bases outside gene matches: 9. Germline-derived CDR1 and CDR2 are SEHNR and FQNEAQ (reference sequence). CDR3 in DNA: TGTGCCAGCAGCTTAACGTTAGCGGGAGTAGGGGAGCAGTTCTTC. It codes for CASSLTLAGVGEQFF.

V gene TRBV5-4 combines with J gene TRBJ2-2; D is perhaps TRBD2 (6 bases). The CDR3 has 15 amino acids. Germline assignment: CDR1 SGHNT and CDR2 YYREEE (reference sequence). V shed 4 bases and J shed 2 bases, with 12 bases lying between them. This chain's CDR3 is CASSPSSGNTGELFF. The CDR3, as DNA: TGTGCCAGCAGCCCCAGTAGCGGTAACACCGGGGAGCTGTTTTTT.

The chain links TRBV7-9 to TRBJ2-7; TRBD2 aligns across 9 bases. V lost 1 base and J lost 5; bases outside the gene matches: 12. Germline CDR1 and CDR2: SEHNR and FQNEAQ (reference sequence). This CDR3 region has 17 residues. In DNA form, the CDR3 reads TGTGCCAGCAGCTTAGGGGGCGGGGTAGCGGGAGCCCACGAGCAGTACTTC. Encoded protein: CASSLGGGVAGAHEQYF.

This chain links TRBV7-8 with TRBJ2-7; TRBD2 matches at 9 bases. V was clipped by 5 bases and J by 5 bases; unmatched bases: 10. Germline V gene lookup returns CDR1 SGHVS and CDR2 FQNEAQ. The CDR3 is made up of 15 amino acids. CDR3 in amino acids: CASSQGYSGGDEQYF. In DNA form, the CDR3 reads TGTGCCAGCAGCCAGGGGTATAGCGGGGGAGACGAGCAGTACTTC.

Remarks on this clone: The junction departs from germline at one end; a sequencing error may be responsible. The chain links TRBV4-1 to TRBJ2-7; 8 bases line up with TRBD1. Germline V gene sequence: CDR1 MGHRA, CDR2 YSYEKL. CDR3 length equals 18 residues. CDR3 residues: CASSQEIALRTGYQPLDF. Here the CDR3 DNA reads TGCGCCAGCAGCCAAGAAATTGCACTTAGGACAGGGTATCAGCCGTTAGACTTC.

The chain is built from TRBV19 and TRBJ2-1, with 8 bases aligning to TRBD2. This CDR3 is built from 16 residues. V gave up 5 bases and J gave up 5 bases; unmatched junction bases: 11. Per germline, CDR1 LNHDA and CDR2 SQIVND (reference sequence). CDR3 sequence reads: CASSSRAGGFHNEQFF. The CDR3 region has the DNA TGTGCCAGTAGTTCTCGGGCGGGAGGATTCCACAATGAGCAGTTCTTC.

This chain uses TRBV7-6 with TRBJ2-7, with D possibly TRBD2 on 5 matching bases. The CDR3 length is 15 residues. Per germline, CDR1 SGHVS and CDR2 FNYEAQ. The V end was cut by 5 bases, the J end by 0 bases, with 14 bases between. DNA for the CDR3: TGTGCCAGCAGCCGGACGGCGGGCAGCTCCTACGAGCAGTACTTC. Amino acids: CASSRTAGSSYEQYF.

The chain couples TRBV5-6 to TRBJ1-4; D gene uncertain. CDR1 SGHDT and CDR2 YYEEEE come from the germline V gene. V shed 0 bases and J shed 8 bases, with 5 bases lying between them. The CDR3 covers 12 residues. CDR3 region: CASSLEREKLFF. CDR3 nucleotides: TGTGCCAGCAGCTTGGAGAGGGAAAAACTGTTTTTT.

The V and J genes are TRBV5-4 and TRBJ1-1, with a tentative D call TRBD1 (5 bases). Germline values: CDR1 SGHNT, CDR2 YYREEE (reference sequence). Trimming removed 4 bases at V and 6 bases at J, with 19 bases between. This CDR3 region has 15 residues. DNA of the CDR3: TGTGCCAGCAGCATAGAAGAGGGACCGTACCCTGAAGCTTTCTTT. It codes for CASSIEEGPYPEAFF.

The V and J genes are TRBV10-3 and TRBJ2-5, with D possibly matching TRBD1 (5 bases). Germline V gene data show CDR1 as ENHRY and CDR2 as SYGVKD. V lost 8 bases, J lost 0 bases, and 10 bases lay in between. The CDR3 length is 13 residues. The CDR3 DNA reads TGTGCCATCCGGAGACAGCACCAAGAGACCCAGTACTTC. Its protein product is CAIRRQHQETQYF.

The chain employs TRBV28 and TRBJ2-6, with D hard to call. Germline lookup yields CDR1 MDHEN and CDR2 SYDVKM. Between the trimmed V and J ends, which lost 5 bases and 13 bases, there was a span of 21 bases. The CDR3 length is 15 residues. Here the CDR3 reads CASSSTSAMFRVLTF. The CDR3 DNA is TGTGCCAGCAGTAGCACGAGTGCTATGTTTAGGGTCCTGACTTTC.

The chain carries TRBV11-2 and TRBJ2-1; D is ambiguous. The CDR3 is 15 amino acids. V was trimmed by 1 base and J by 1 base, leaving 8 bases between them. The germline CDR1 and CDR2 sequences are SGHAT and FQNNGV. CDR3 amino acids: CASSLVLESYNEQFF. In DNA, the CDR3 is TGTGCCAGCAGCTTAGTCCTAGAATCCTACAATGAGCAGTTCTTC.

The chain is built from TRBV9 and TRBJ2-4; 7 bases are a match to TRBD2. The CDR3 has 14 amino acids. Trimming cost V 4 bases and J 10 bases; bases outside gene matches: 11. CDR1 SGDLS and CDR2 YYNGEE come from the germline V gene. For the CDR3, the DNA is TGTGCCAGCAGCAGCGGGACTATCGGGCCTATTCAGTACTTC. Protein sequence: CASSSGTIGPIQYF.

V usage is TRBV2 and J usage is TRBJ1-4; tentatively, D is TRBD1 (5 bases). The germline V gene encodes CDR1 SNHLY and CDR2 FYNNEI. The CDR3 extends over 11 amino acids. V dropped 5 bases and J dropped 8 bases, with 6 bases sitting between them. CDR3 region: CASSKGEKLFF. CDR3 DNA: TGTGCCAGCAGTAAGGGGGAAAAACTGTTTTTT.

A word on this clone: Different DNA sequences within this sample yield the same CDR3. For the CDR3, the DNA is TGTGCCAGTAGTATAGAGGGCAGGCGCCAGCCCCAGCATTTT. This sequence encodes CASSIEGRRQPQHF. The chain has TRBV19 and TRBJ1-5; no firm D call. V lost 0 bases and J 7 bases, leaving 10 bases between the germline ends. Germline-derived CDR1 and CDR2 are LNHDA and SQIVND (reference sequence). CDR3 length: 14 residues.

The J gene is TRBJ2-1, the V gene TRBV29-1; TRBD2 matches at 9 bases. Germline trimming cut 1 base from V and 6 bases from J; bases unmatched to any gene: 4. Germline-derived CDR1 and CDR2 are SQVTM and ANQGSEA. The CDR3 runs to 14 residues. CDR3 protein: CSVEGGRAPNEQFF. In DNA, the CDR3 is TGCAGCGTTGAAGGCGGGAGGGCCCCCAATGAGCAGTTCTTC.

The V call is TRBV7-3, the J call TRBJ2-7; D is uncertain. Per the germline V gene, CDR1 is SGHTA and CDR2 is FQGTGA. V was cut by 5 bases and J by 5 bases, with 13 bases left in between. CDR3 size: 13 residues. In DNA, the CDR3 is TGTGCCAGCAGCCTTGAGTGGGGTAACGAGCAGTACTTC. Protein product: CASSLEWGNEQYF. The whole variable domain, filled in from reference TRBV7-3 and TRBJ2-7, reads GAGVSQTPSNKVTEKGKYVELRCDPISGHTALYWYRQSLGQGPEFLIYFQGTGAADDSGLPNDRFFAVRPEGSVSTLKIQRTERGDSAVYLCASSLEWGNEQYFGPGTRLTVT.

The chain joins TRBV5-4 to TRBJ1-4, with 12 bases identical to TRBD1. The length of the CDR3 is 15 residues. CDR1 SGHNT and CDR2 YYREEE come from the germline V gene (reference sequence). The junction had 6 bases not matched to a gene; V was cut back by 4 bases and J by 8 bases. The CDR3 reads CASSPGTGGREKLFF. The CDR3 bases are TGTGCCAGCAGCCCGGGGACAGGGGGCAGGGAAAAACTGTTTTTT.

This clone showed up just once. This chain links TRBV19 with TRBJ2-1; TRBD1 aligns across 9 bases. The CDR3 totals 17 residues. Germline CDR1 reads LNHDA; CDR2 reads SQIVND (reference sequence). V gave up 6 bases and J gave up 8 bases; unmatched junction bases: 17. This chain's CDR3 is CASSLGLWTGVYHEQFF. Written as DNA, the CDR3 is TGTGCCAGTAGCCTCGGCTTGTGGACAGGGGTATACCATGAGCAGTTCTTC. The full variable domain, rest sourced from reference TRBV19 and TRBJ2-1, is DGGITQSPKYLFRKEGQNVTLSCEQNLNHDAMYWYRQDPGQGLRLIYYSQIVNDFQKGDIAEGYSVSREKKESFPLTVTSAQKNPTAFYLCASSLGLWTGVYHEQFFGPGTRLTVL.